A single sample gave rise to the 6 T cell receptor beta chains below, sequenced in a study of blood T cell repertoires in COVID-19. Libraries were prepared by immunoSEQ multiplex PCR; TCRdb keeps only in-frame clonotypes and omits some of them. The table includes around 120,000 clones, 87% detected once. The sample comprised peripheral blood. The receptors stem from a woman aged 65 to 85 with acute or convalescent COVID-19.

This rearrangement joins TRBV15 to TRBJ2-7; perhaps TRBD2 as D (6 bases). The ends were cut back, 1 base at V and 0 bases at J, with 7 bases in the middle. Per germline, CDR1 LNHNV and CDR2 YYDKDF (reference sequence). The CDR3 is 14 amino acids. This CDR3 reads CATSRGRGSYEQYF. The CDR3 DNA sequence: TGTGCCACCAGCAGAGGGAGGGGCTCCTACGAGCAGTACTTC.

CDR3 amino acids: CASSLDQGNSPLHF. In nucleotides, the CDR3 is TGTGCCAGCAGCTTGGACCAGGGTAATTCACCCCTCCACTTT. The chain is built from TRBV5-4 and TRBJ1-6; maybe TRBD1 (5 bases). Between the trimmed V and J ends, which lost 0 bases and 6 bases, there was a span of 7 bases. This CDR3 comprises 14 residues. Germline V lookup: CDR1 SGHNT, CDR2 YYREEE (reference sequence).

This clone appeared once. V and J are TRBV28 and TRBJ1-2, with D perhaps TRBD1 (6 bases). Germline loops: CDR1 MDHEN, CDR2 SYDVKM. The CDR3 extends over 14 amino acids. Between the trimmed V and J ends, which lost 5 bases and 0 bases, there was a span of 10 bases. The CDR3, as DNA: TGTGCCAGCAGTGCGACAGGCGCTAACTATGGCTACACCTTC. Encoded protein: CASSATGANYGYTF.

The chain employs TRBV28 and TRBJ1-1; D is possibly TRBD1 (5 bases). V was cut by 1 base and J by 10 bases, with 22 bases left in between. The CDR3 spans 16 residues. CDR1 and CDR2 (germline): MDHEN, SYDVKM. Written as DNA, the CDR3 is TGTGCCAGCAGTTTATCTATGGGCGCAGGGCCAGATGGAGCTTTCTTT. This encodes CASSLSMGAGPDGAFF. The entire variable domain, with the rest obtained from reference TRBV28 and TRBJ1-1, is as follows: DVKVTQSSRYLVKRTGEKVFLECVQDMDHENMFWYRQDPGLGLRLIYFSYDVKMKEKGDIPEGYSVSREKKERFSLILESASTNQTSMYLCASSLSMGAGPDGAFFGQGTRLTVV.

The chain couples TRBV7-3 to TRBJ2-3; 7 bases are a match to TRBD2. The junction had 4 bases not matched to a gene; V was cut back by 3 bases and J by 1 base. CDR1 and CDR2 (germline): SGHTA, FQGTGA. CDR3 length equals 15 residues. The CDR3 region is CASSFSGDGTDTQYF. CDR3 sequence (DNA): TGTGCCAGCAGCTTCAGCGGGGATGGCACAGATACGCAGTATTTT.

This chain uses TRBV11-2 with TRBJ2-2; 15 bases align to TRBD2. CDR1 SGHAT and CDR2 FQNNGV come from the germline V gene. The CDR3 extends over 15 amino acids. The V segment lost 4 bases and the J segment 7 bases; nucleotides outside the gene matches: 1. The CDR3 loop is CASSWTSGGDGELFF. The CDR3 DNA reads TGTGCCAGCAGCTGGACTAGCGGGGGGGACGGGGAGCTGTTTTTT.